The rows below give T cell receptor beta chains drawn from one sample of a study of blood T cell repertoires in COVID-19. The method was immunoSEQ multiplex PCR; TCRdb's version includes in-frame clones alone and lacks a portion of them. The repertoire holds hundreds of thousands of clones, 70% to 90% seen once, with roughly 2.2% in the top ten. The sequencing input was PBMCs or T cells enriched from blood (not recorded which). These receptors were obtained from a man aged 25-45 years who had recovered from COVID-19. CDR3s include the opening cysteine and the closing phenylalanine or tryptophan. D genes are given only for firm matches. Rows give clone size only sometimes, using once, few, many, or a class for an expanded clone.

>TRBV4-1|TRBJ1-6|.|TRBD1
CASSQDSRTGASSPLHF
TGCGCCAGCAGCCAAGATTCTAGGACAGGGGCTTCGTCCCCCCTCCACTTT
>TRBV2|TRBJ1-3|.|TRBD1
CASSRDRGSGNTIYF
TGTGCCAGCAGTAGGGACAGGGGGTCTGGAAACACCATATATTTT
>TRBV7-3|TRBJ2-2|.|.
CASSSGLGNTGELFF
TGTGCCAGCAGCTCCGGACTGGGGAACACCGGGGAGCTGTTTTTT
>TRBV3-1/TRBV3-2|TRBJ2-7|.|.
CASSQDRALYF
TGTGCCAGCAGCCAAGATCGAGCATTGTACTTC
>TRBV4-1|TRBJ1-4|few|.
CASSQVESNWEKLFF
TGCGCCAGCAGCCAAGTGGAGAGTAATTGGGAAAAACTGTTTTTT
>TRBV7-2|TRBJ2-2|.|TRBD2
CASSLWRGMRTGELFF
TGTGCCAGCAGCTTATGGCGGGGGATGAGAACCGGGGAGCTGTTTTTT
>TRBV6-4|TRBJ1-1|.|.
CASRGGAEAFF
TGTGCCAGCAGGGGGGGGGCTGAAGCTTTCTTT
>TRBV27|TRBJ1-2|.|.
CASSSGQSIYGYTF
TGTGCCAGCAGTAGCGGACAGTCAATCTATGGCTACACCTTC
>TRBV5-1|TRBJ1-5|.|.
CASSLVAGAGQPQHF
TGCGCCAGCAGCTTGGTCGCAGGGGCTGGTCAGCCCCAGCATTTT
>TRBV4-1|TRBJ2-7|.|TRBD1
CASSQEGQGLYEQYF
TGCGCCAGCAGCCAAGAGGGACAGGGGCTATACGAGCAGTACTTC
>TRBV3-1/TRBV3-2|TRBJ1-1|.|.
CASSHSGPGGAFF
TGTGCCAGCAGCCACTCCGGGCCTGGGGGGGCTTTCTTT
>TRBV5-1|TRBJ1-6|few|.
CASTDDRSSYNSPLHF
TGCGCCAGCACCGATGACAGGAGCTCCTATAATTCACCCCTCCACTTT
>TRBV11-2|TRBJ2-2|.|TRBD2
CASSLEGNGRLFF
TGTGCCAGCAGCTTGGAGGGTAACGGGAGGTTGTTTTTT
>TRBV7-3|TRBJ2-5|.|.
CASSLIVGETQYF
TGTGCCAGCAGCTTAATAGTCGGTGAGACCCAGTACTTC
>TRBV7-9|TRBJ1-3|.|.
CASSSRSSGNTIYF
TGTGCCAGCAGCTCCAGATCCTCTGGAAACACCATATATTTT
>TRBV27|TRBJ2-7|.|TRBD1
CASSPAWTGGSYEQYF
TGTGCCAGCAGTCCCGCCTGGACAGGGGGCTCCTACGAGCAGTACTTC
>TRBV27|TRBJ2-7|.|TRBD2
CASSWSMGGRSYEQYF
TGTGCCAGCAGTTGGTCAATGGGGGGGAGATCCTACGAGCAGTACTTC
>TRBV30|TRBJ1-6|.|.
CAWSVPGVYNSPLHF
TGTGCCTGGAGTGTACCCGGAGTCTATAATTCACCCCTCCACTTT
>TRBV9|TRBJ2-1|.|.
CASSAGTYNEQFF
TGTGCCAGCAGCGCCGGGACCTACAATGAGCAGTTCTTC
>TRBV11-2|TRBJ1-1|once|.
CASSLGRELEAFF
TGTGCCAGCAGCTTAGGCCGGGAATTGGAAGCTTTCTTT
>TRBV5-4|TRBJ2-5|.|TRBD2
CASNSAAGEETQYF
TGTGCCAGCAACAGCGCGGCGGGGGAAGAGACCCAGTACTTC
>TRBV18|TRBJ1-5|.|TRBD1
CASSPTGAPNQPQHF
TGTGCCAGCTCACCGACAGGGGCCCCAAATCAGCCCCAGCATTTT
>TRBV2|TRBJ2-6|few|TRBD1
CAEGTGGTGANVLTF
TGTGCAGAGGGGACAGGTGGTACTGGGGCCAACGTCCTGACTTTC
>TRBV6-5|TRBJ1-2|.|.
CASSYLSLGGYTF
TGTGCCAGCAGTTATTTATCCCTCGGGGGCTACACCTTC
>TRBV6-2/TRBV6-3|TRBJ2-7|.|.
CASSSGWSGEQYF
TGTGCCAGCAGTTCGGGGTGGTCCGGGGAGCAGTACTTC
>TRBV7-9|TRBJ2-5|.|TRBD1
CASSLVGRGQETQYF
TGTGCCAGCAGCTTAGTCGGCAGGGGGCAAGAGACCCAGTACTTC
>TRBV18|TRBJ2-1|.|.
CASSPMTPGEQFF
TGTGCCAGCTCACCAATGACCCCGGGAGAGCAGTTCTTC
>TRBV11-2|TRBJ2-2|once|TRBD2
CASSIGLAGPLGELFF
TGTGCCAGCAGCATCGGACTAGCGGGACCGTTGGGGGAGCTGTTTTTT
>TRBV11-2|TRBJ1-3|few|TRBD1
CASSQGTGGLRGNTIYF
TGTGCCAGCAGTCAGGGGACAGGGGGCCTTCGAGGAAACACCATATATTTT
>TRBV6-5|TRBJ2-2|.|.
CAIEAVTGELFF
TGTGCCATCGAAGCGGTCACCGGGGAGCTGTTTTTT
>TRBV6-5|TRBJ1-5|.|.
CASSSQGNQPQHF
TGTGCCAGCAGTTCGCAGGGAAACCAGCCCCAGCATTTT
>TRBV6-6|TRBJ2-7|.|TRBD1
CASSYSTGGYEQYF
TGTGCCAGCAGTTACTCGACAGGGGGCTACGAGCAGTACTTC
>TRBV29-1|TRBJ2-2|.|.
CSVDRTNTGELFF
TGCAGCGTTGACAGGACGAACACCGGGGAGCTGTTTTTT
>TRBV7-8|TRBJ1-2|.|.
CASSSHRGENYGYTF
TGTGCCAGCAGCTCCCATAGGGGCGAGAACTATGGCTACACCTTC
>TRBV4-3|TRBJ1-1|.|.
CASSPTKGRTEAFF
TGCGCCAGCAGCCCGACTAAGGGTAGAACTGAAGCTTTCTTT
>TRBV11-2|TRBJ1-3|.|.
CASSFYGDSGNTIYF
TGTGCCAGCAGCTTTTACGGGGACTCTGGAAACACCATATATTTT
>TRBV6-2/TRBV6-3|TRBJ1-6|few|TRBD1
CASSLGKGADNSPLHF
TGTGCCAGCAGTTTGGGGAAGGGGGCGGATAATTCACCCCTCCACTTT